This TCR beta chain originates from a study of blood T cell repertoires in COVID-19. Turning to the study itself: COVID-19 samples from acute and convalescent phases originated in the United States, Italy and Spain.

Study members were between about 18 and 95 years old and lived in some 26 US regions. Assignment of participants to cohorts was predicated upon participant-reported clinical history. For recovered donors of Cohort 3, there were two negative PCRs, clearance, or symptom resolution. Germline values: CDR1 ENHRY, CDR2 SYGVKD. This CDR3 has 17 residues. Trimming removed 0 bases from V and 8 bases from J, with 19 bases in between. The method was immunoSEQ multiplex PCR; TCRdb's version includes in-frame clones alone and lacks a portion of them. The repertoire has roughly 500,000 clones, around 89% of them found once; the top ten carry 1.5% to 2%.

Sequenced material: PBMCs or T cells enriched from blood (not recorded which). The rearrangement joins TRBV10-3 to TRBJ2-2; no reliable D call. The TCR sequence derives from a woman in her forties who had recovered from COVID-19. The CDR3 DNA reads as TGTGCCATCAGTGAGTCAACGCTGAGGAGAAGAGGTGGGGAGCTGTTTTTT. It yields the protein CAISESTLRRRGGELFF.